This T cell receptor beta chain was captured by sequencing in a study of glioma-infiltrating T cells (dated by TCRdb to about 2016). Describing the broader study: Low-grade gliomas were WHO grade II oligodendrogliomas or astrocytomas, and glioblastomas were WHO grade IV tumors sampled at initial rather than recurrent diagnosis. Glioma patients received dexamethasone for six or fewer days before surgery. For blood libraries, the target was about 4.5- to 10-fold sequencing coverage of approximately 1 million peripheral T cells. TCR alpha- and beta-chain repertoires were sequenced from glioma tissue, non-neoplastic brain tissue and matched peripheral blood mononuclear cells. To measure divergence between tissue and blood T-cell populations, each tissue-infiltrating repertoire was compared with the peripheral blood repertoire of the same patient. Three low-grade glioma patients, about 8 primary glioblastoma patients and three non-glioma patients contributing non-neoplastic brain tissue were included in the paired cohort.

Surgical brain or tumor specimens were cryofrozen in liquid nitrogen immediately after resection, and peripheral blood cells were collected concurrently. Concerning this clonotype itself: The target of this receptor is not known. There are no base qualities to consult, and no much larger clone falls within one base.

The iRepertoire nested amplicon-rescue multiplex PCR (arm-PCR) platform was used to amplify TCR alpha and beta CDR3 regions from RNA. For one-step reverse transcription and amplification, roughly 100-450 ng of tissue mRNA or PBMC total RNA was used as input. Following bead purification, Illumina adapters were added by a secondary multiplex PCR, and the libraries were gel-purified between 200 and 400 bp. Libraries carried internal 6-nucleotide barcodes used for demultiplexing. Sequencing of the libraries was done on an Illumina MiSeq using 2x220 or 2x250 nucleotide paired-end reads. Per the source publication's procedure: Paired reads were merged using FLASH 1.2.11 and were aligned to the GRCh37 human genome using BWA-MEM, after which TRA and TRB reads were extracted. For V and J assignment, an IMGT-derived reference of cassette sequences and CDR3 motifs that included pseudogenes was used. Three-frame translation of reads was performed, and productive CDR3s were defined as those with a C...FGXG motif and no stop codons. Unique combinations of V-J cassette pair and CDR3 amino acid sequence were defined as clonotypes. Filtering of reads was based on Hamming distance, with the threshold set by the sequence error rate of each sample in mapped regions. TCRdb reworked the public reads: Q25 trimming with fastp, MiXCR clone assembly, productive beta chains retained. For every CDR3 protein sequence, its rows merge into one entry that carries the most common genes and DNA. The V and J calls and clone size come from TCRdb's table, not from the authors' own analysis. The sample contains fewer than 500,000 distinct CDR3 sequences, less than 50% of them found a single time. Clones ranked in the top ten supply approximately 12% of the sample.

Broader findings and caveats from the paper: Patients with low tissue-blood divergence were marked by a signature set of shared blood CDR3 motifs, and this signature set was depleted in highly divergent patients. Tissue and blood shared very few CDR3 sequences, a result attributed to high CDR3 diversity and limited sampling. Small numbers underpinned the group comparisons: about eight glioblastoma patients, three low-grade glioma patients and three non-neoplastic patients. VJ-independent divergence between tissue and blood was below expectation in non-neoplastic patients but above expectation in all gliomas, especially low-grade gliomas.

Between the V and J ends, shortened by 4 bases and 6 bases respectively, the junction contains 16 bases. CDR1 and CDR2 are read off the germline V gene as SQVTM and ANQGSEA. Including cysteine and phenylalanine, the CDR3 has 13 amino acids. The entry retains the CDR3 DNA only, 39 bases that are in frame from base 1. The sample consisted of glioma tissue, nonneoplastic brain tissue, or PBMCs (not recorded which). The V gene is TRBV29-1 and the J gene is TRBJ2-7; possibly the D gene is TRBD2, per 5 matching bases. This clonotype originated in a human donor with low-grade glioma or glioblastoma, undergoing nonglioma brain surgery, or in good health (not recorded which). The CDR3 reads CSVVLLGGSEQYF. The DNA reads as follows: TGCAGCGTTGTGTTACTAGGTGGTTCCGAGCAGTACTTC.